This note documents a single T cell receptor beta chain sequence. Antigen: not known. TCRdb's copy holds only in-frame clones and misses some; the assay was immunoSEQ multiplex PCR. The sample lists about 76,000 clones, 94% occurring once. The data derive from a study of cytomegalovirus exposure and HLA in healthy donors. Notes on the study in general: Subsequent analysis revealed that first-cohort TCR clusters tended to co-occur in the roughly 120 validation repertoires.

The donors formed part of the approximately 110-subject validation cohort, distinct from the roughly 660-subject first cohort. CDR3 length equals 15 residues. V lost 0 bases and J lost 4; bases outside the gene matches: 4. Per the germline V gene, CDR1 is SGHVS and CDR2 is FNYEAQ. The clonotype originates from a young woman in good health and CMV-seropositive. Material for sequencing was PBMCs. The gene calls are TRBV7-6 and TRBJ1-2; 8 bases map to TRBD1. The CDR3 here is CASSLAAGGAYGYTF. CDR3 in DNA: TGTGCCAGCAGCTTAGCCGCAGGGGGCGCCTATGGCTACACCTTC.